The source of this TCR beta chain is a study of blood T cell repertoires in COVID-19. On the study more broadly: Both acute and convalescent COVID-19 samples were obtained from the United States, Italy and Spain. Sources were T cells, B-cell-depleted T cells, or PBMCs; the material itself was cDNA or gDNA.

In the authors' workflow: For nucleated cells, counts were estimated from reference gene primer amplification. The method was immunoSEQ multiplex PCR; TCRdb's version includes in-frame clones alone and lacks a portion of them. V and J calls and clone size are those listed in that table; D and trimming were worked out from the DNA. The sample contains 150,000 to 200,000 clones, more than 70% of which appear only once. V was trimmed by 6 bases and J by 1 base, leaving 16 bases between them. The CDR3 sequence is 16 residues long. Germline V gives CDR1 MNHEY, CDR2 SMNVEV (reference sequence). The TCR sequence derives from a human donor in a cohort sampled during active COVID-19. The chain is built from TRBV27 and TRBJ2-1; D possibly corresponds to TRBD2 (6 bases). Sequenced sample: peripheral blood. DNA of the CDR3: TGTGCCAGCAGATTCGGGAGCATAGGGTCCTACAATGAGCAGTTCTTC. Protein product: CASRFGSIGSYNEQFF.